This T cell receptor beta chain was sequenced during a study of blood T cells in healthy people across ages. For the study at large: In model experiments, template switching was able to capture about one barcoded beta molecule for every two T cells that were present.

CDR3 length: 15 amino acids. Germline V CDR1 and CDR2: MNHEY, SVGAGI. Trimming cost V 0 bases and J 5 bases, with 13 bases left between them. The use of a sample-barcoded 5' primer and a J-beta primer mix characterized a second PCR of roughly 6 to 11 cycles. TCRdb used MiXCR to reprocess the 5' RACE reads, holding one entry per CDR3 protein. The data hold hundreds of thousands of distinct CDR3 sequences, with roughly 30% observed a single time. This clonotype was seen many times. In terms of origin and age, donors were healthy Caucasian individuals from Russia aged about 6 to 90. Collection of ten milliliters of peripheral blood was performed for each donor. Every sample yielded at least 6.5 million isolated PBMCs.

The chain joins TRBV6-5 to TRBJ1-1; tentatively, D is TRBD1 (6 bases). The sample comprised blood. This clonotype was sampled from a woman aged 80 or over in good health. CDR3 sequence: CASSYSEQGRTEAFF. For the CDR3, the DNA is TGTGCCAGCAGTTACTCCGAACAGGGTCGGACTGAAGCTTTCTTT.